This TCR beta chain emerged from a study of T cell changes during pregnancy in multiple sclerosis. Germline V CDR1 and CDR2: LNHDA, SQIVND (reference sequence). V dropped 4 bases and J dropped 2; count of bases not matched to a gene: 7. The CDR3 extends over 16 amino acids. Some clones are missing from TCRdb's copy, which holds only in-frame ones; the method was immunoSEQ multiplex PCR. Of roughly 60,000 clones listed, 85% to 90% are singletons. The chain recombines TRBV19 with TRBJ1-2, with 10 bases that match TRBD1. The TCR was taken from a female donor with multiple sclerosis, enrolled in a pregnancy study. The sequenced sample was CD4+ T cells from peripheral blood mononuclear cells, obtained in the first trimester of pregnancy. CDR3 DNA sequence: TGTGCCAGTAGTAGGACAGGGGGTACAAGGAACTATGGCTACACCTTC. Protein product: CASSRTGGTRNYGYTF. The full variable domain, its missing parts supplied by reference TRBV19 and TRBJ1-2, is DGGITQSPKYLFRKEGQNVTLSCEQNLNHDAMYWYRQDPGQGLRLIYYSQIVNDFQKGDIAEGYSVSREKKESFPLTVTSAQKNPTAFYLCASSRTGGTRNYGYTFGSGTRLTVV.